These 25 T cell receptor beta chains originate from one sample sequenced in a study of blood T cell repertoires in COVID-19. Assay used: immunoSEQ multiplex PCR; TCRdb lists only in-frame clones, some missing. The data contain nearly 350,000 clones, about 89% of them seen just once; the ten biggest clones take up about 6%. The source material was peripheral blood. The receptors were gathered from a woman in her 50s with COVID-19, enrolled during active disease.

The V call is TRBV19, the J call TRBJ2-1; TRBD2 aligns across 9 bases. The V gene end was trimmed by 4 bases and the J gene end by 8 bases; junction bases not matched to a gene: 9. CDR1 LNHDA and CDR2 SQIVND come from the germline V gene (reference sequence). The CDR3 has 15 residues. CDR3 DNA sequence: TGTGCCAGTAGTACGTGGGCGGGAGGGGTCGATGAGCAGTTCTTC. It translates to CASSTWAGGVDEQFF.

This chain uses TRBV6-5 with TRBJ2-5; 10 nucleotides align to TRBD1. The CDR3 is made up of 16 amino acids. The germline V gene encodes CDR1 MNHEY and CDR2 SVGAGI. V lost 2 bases and J lost 4; bases outside the gene matches: 7. This CDR3 reads CASSYGTGAGGETQYF. The CDR3 DNA follows: TGTGCCAGCAGTTACGGGACAGGGGCAGGAGGAGAGACCCAGTACTTC.

This clone was recorded once. This chain connects TRBV20-1 to TRBJ2-7; 7 positions agree with TRBD2. J gave up 1 base and V 3 bases, and 3 bases lay outside the gene matches. This CDR3 contains 13 residues. From germline, CDR1 is DFQATT and CDR2 SNEGSKA (reference sequence). The CDR3 region is CSASGGGSYEQYF. The CDR3 DNA sequence: TGCAGTGCTAGTGGCGGGGGATCCTACGAGCAGTACTTC.

The chain has TRBV5-1 and TRBJ1-1, with D possibly being TRBD1 (6 bases). This CDR3 has 15 amino acids. Germline V gene data show CDR1 as SGHRS and CDR2 as YFSETQ. V was pared by 6 bases and J by 4 bases, with 19 bases between. CDR3 sequence reads: CASISAGVGITEAFF. The DNA of the CDR3 is TGCGCCAGCATTTCGGCAGGGGTTGGGATCACTGAAGCTTTCTTT.

This chain links TRBV7-9 with TRBJ1-2; D is unresolved. Germline V gives CDR1 SEHNR, CDR2 FQNEAQ (reference sequence). The CDR3 is made up of 13 amino acids. Trimming removed 1 base at V and 4 bases at J, with 7 bases between. In DNA form, the CDR3 reads TGTGCCAGCAGCTTAGGCACAGTCTATGGCTACACCTTC. Amino acids: CASSLGTVYGYTF.

CDR3 amino acids: CASSYNAEHDRENSPLHF. The CDR3 region has the DNA TGTGCCAGCAGTTACAACGCAGAGCATGACAGGGAAAATTCACCCCTCCACTTT. The chain employs TRBV6-2 or TRBV6-3 and TRBJ1-6, with 7 positions matching TRBD1. V was clipped by 2 bases and J by 7 bases; unmatched bases: 14. CDR1 is MNHEY and CDR2 is SVGEGT in the germline V gene. CDR3 length equals 18 residues.

The chain uses TRBV19 and TRBJ1-2; a weak D match, TRBD1 (5 bases). The V end lost 4 bases, the J end lost 3 bases, and 12 bases lay between the germline ends. The CDR3 extends over 14 amino acids. Germline CDR1 and CDR2: LNHDA and SQIVND (reference sequence). The CDR3 is CASSTGTLHYGYTF. DNA for the CDR3: TGTGCCAGTAGTACGGGGACTCTACACTATGGCTACACCTTC.

The gene calls are TRBV7-2 and TRBJ1-1; 7 bases agree with TRBD1. The junction had 3 bases not matched to a gene; V was cut back by 4 bases and J by 1 base. Germline lookup yields CDR1 SGHTA and CDR2 FQGNSA. The CDR3 extends over 14 amino acids. CDR3 DNA sequence: TGTGCCAGCAGCTCGACAGGGACGAACACTGAAGCTTTCTTT. Translation: CASSSTGTNTEAFF.

J is TRBJ1-2 and V is TRBV29-1, with 8 bases fitting TRBD1. The V segment lost 5 bases and the J segment 4 bases; nucleotides outside the gene matches: 6. Germline values: CDR1 SQVTM, CDR2 ANQGSEA. This CDR3 region has 13 residues. The CDR3 bases are TGCAGCGTTCTAGGACAGGGTGCCTATGGCTACACCTTC. It codes for CSVLGQGAYGYTF.

The genes are TRBV9 and TRBJ2-3; 8 nucleotides agree with TRBD2. In germline, CDR1 is SGDLS, CDR2 YYNGEE. V shed 4 bases, J shed 4 bases, and the junction held 14 bases outside the gene matches. The CDR3 contains 17 residues. As DNA, the CDR3 is TGTGCCAGCAGCTCCACCCGCGGCGGGAGGAGGCCAGATACGCAGTATTTT. It is translated as CASSSTRGGRRPDTQYF.

This chain uses TRBV27 with TRBJ1-5; 9 nucleotides align to TRBD1. There are 15 residues in the CDR3. Trimming cost V 5 bases and J 5 bases; bases outside gene matches: 7. Germline CDR1 and CDR2: MNHEY and SMNVEV (reference sequence). Here the CDR3 DNA reads TGTGCCAGCAGTCCTACGGGACAGGGATATCAGCCCCAGCATTTT. Protein product: CASSPTGQGYQPQHF.

V usage is TRBV5-1 and J usage is TRBJ2-5; 8 bases match TRBD1. The CDR3 is 17 residues long. V lost 2 bases to trimming and J lost 1 base; unmatched junction nucleotides: 10. Germline V gene lookup returns CDR1 SGHRS and CDR2 YFSETQ. The CDR3 DNA follows: TGCGCCAGCAGCTTAACGACAGGGGTCCCTTCCCAAGAGACCCAGTACTTC. Translation: CASSLTTGVPSQETQYF.

The chain recombines TRBV15 with TRBJ2-3, with D unclear. CDR1 LNHNV and CDR2 YYDKDF come from the germline V gene (reference sequence). The germline V and J ends were trimmed by 3 bases and 6 bases, with 13 bases remaining between them. CDR3 size: 14 residues. The CDR3 bases are TGTGCCACCAGCAGGACGATTAGCTACGATACGCAGTATTTT. As protein: CATSRTISYDTQYF.

The genes are TRBV19 and TRBJ1-1; D is perhaps TRBD1 (5 bases). Trimming stripped 3 bases from V and 1 base from J, with 9 bases between. Per the germline V gene, CDR1 is LNHDA and CDR2 is SQIVND (reference sequence). The CDR3 runs 14 residues. DNA of the CDR3: TGTGCCAGTAGTATGCGACAGACGAACACTGAAGCTTTCTTT. This translates into CASSMRQTNTEAFF. The full variable domain, rest sourced from reference TRBV19 and TRBJ1-1, is DGGITQSPKYLFRKEGQNVTLSCEQNLNHDAMYWYRQDPGQGLRLIYYSQIVNDFQKGDIAEGYSVSREKKESFPLTVTSAQKNPTAFYLCASSMRQTNTEAFFGQGTRLTVV.

In this sample, this clone turned up once. Other DNA variants within this sample encode the same CDR3. The J gene is TRBJ1-1, the V gene TRBV30; a weak D match, TRBD1 (5 bases). V was cut by 1 base and J by 1 base, with 7 bases left in between. The CDR3 consists of 13 residues. Germline assignment: CDR1 GTSNPN and CDR2 SVGIG (reference sequence). CDR3 sequence: CAWSGQGNTEAFF. For the CDR3, the DNA is TGTGCCTGGAGTGGGCAGGGGAACACTGAAGCTTTCTTT.

The V and J genes are TRBV24-1 and TRBJ2-1, with 8 bases identical to TRBD2. Germline lookup yields CDR1 KGHDR and CDR2 SFDVKD. V shed 9 bases, J shed 2 bases, and the junction held 8 bases outside the gene matches. The CDR3 length is 15 residues. The CDR3 DNA sequence: TGTGCCACCCGCCCCAGCGGGAGCACCTACAATGAGCAGTTCTTC. It specifies CATRPSGSTYNEQFF.

The chain recombines TRBV27 with TRBJ2-1; weak D call: TRBD2 (7 bases). V lost 7 bases and J lost 4, with 23 bases in between. Per germline, CDR1 MNHEY and CDR2 SMNVEV (reference sequence). The CDR3 runs 17 residues. CDR3 loop: CASTSPIGGQVYNEQFF. The CDR3 nucleotides read TGTGCCAGCACCTCCCCTATCGGGGGGCAGGTGTACAATGAGCAGTTCTTC.

The chain joins TRBV30 to TRBJ1-2; a weak D match, TRBD1 (6 bases). Deletions cut 2 bases from V and 3 bases from J, with 10 bases between. Germline values: CDR1 GTSNPN, CDR2 SVGIG (reference sequence). The CDR3 runs to 13 residues. CDR3 in amino acids: CAWSTQGYYGYTF. CDR3 nucleotides: TGTGCCTGGAGTACACAGGGATACTATGGCTACACCTTC.

This chain links TRBV5-6 with TRBJ1-2; possible D gene TRBD1, 5 bases. The length of the CDR3 is 13 residues. Germline CDR1 is SGHDT and CDR2 is YYEEEE. V was clipped by 4 bases and J by 4 bases, with 11 bases between them. The CDR3: CASSPGGTYGYTF. The DNA for the CDR3 is TGTGCCAGCAGCCCCGGGGGGACCTATGGCTACACCTTC.

V gene TRBV6-5 combines with J gene TRBJ2-1; 8 positions agree with TRBD1. This CDR3 comprises 13 residues. The germline gives CDR1 MNHEY, CDR2 SVGAGI. The J segment lost 6 bases and the V segment lost 2 bases, leaving 0 bases of the junction unmatched. The chain's CDR3 is CASSYDRGNEQFF. DNA of the CDR3: TGTGCCAGCAGTTACGACAGGGGCAATGAGCAGTTCTTC.

On this clone: The same CDR3 arises from other DNA sequences in this sample as well. This CDR3 reads CASSPQGATNEKLFF. As DNA, the CDR3 is TGTGCCAGCAGCCCGCAGGGGGCAACTAATGAAAAACTGTTTTTT. V and J are TRBV3-1 (or the pseudogene TRBV3-2) and TRBJ1-4; 7 bases align to TRBD1. The CDR3 is made up of 15 amino acids. Germline V lookup: CDR1 LGHDT, CDR2 YNNKEL (reference sequence). V lost 4 bases and J lost 0; bases outside the gene matches: 2.

This clone was found a few times. The gene calls are TRBV24-1 and TRBJ2-6; the D gene is possibly TRBD2 (7 bases). The CDR3 totals 17 residues. Germline V gene lookup returns CDR1 KGHDR and CDR2 SFDVKD. Trimming removed 1 base from V and 4 bases from J, with 13 bases in between. The CDR3 DNA sequence: TGTGCCACCAGTGATTTCCGGGGGGCTGGAGGGGCCAACGTCCTGACTTTC. It encodes CATSDFRGAGGANVLTF.

In DNA, the CDR3 is TGCGCCAGCAGTGACTTCGACAGAACCACCGGGGAGCTGTTTTTT. Amino acids: CASSDFDRTTGELFF. The chain links TRBV10-1 to TRBJ2-2, with D possibly TRBD1 on 5 matching bases. Germline CDR1 WNHNN, CDR2 SYGVQD (reference sequence). There are 15 residues in the CDR3. V lost 3 bases and J 4 bases, leaving 12 bases between the germline ends.

The genes are TRBV19 and TRBJ2-3; no firm D call. The V end lost 9 bases, the J end lost 0 bases, and 19 bases lay between the germline ends. CDR3 length: 16 amino acids. The germline V gene encodes CDR1 LNHDA and CDR2 SQIVND (reference sequence). DNA of the CDR3: TGTGCCAGCGCCCCGATTCCGAGATCTAGCACAGATACGCAGTATTTT. This codes for CASAPIPRSSTDTQYF.

This clone has a handful of counts. This chain links TRBV9 with TRBJ2-5; 10 positions agree with TRBD1. Per the germline V gene, CDR1 is SGDLS and CDR2 is YYNGEE. The junction had 7 bases not matched to a gene; V was cut back by 3 bases and J by 5 bases. This CDR3 contains 15 residues. CDR3 DNA sequence: TGTGCCAGCAGCGAGAGACAGGGGGCTGTGGAGACCCAGTACTTC. It encodes CASSERQGAVETQYF.